This TCR beta chain was sequenced in a study of control samples from healthy donors and cancer patients. Losses at the gene ends were 5 bases for V and 7 bases for J; bases not matched to a gene: 7. The CDR3 is 14 residues long. Germline lookup yields CDR1 SGHNT and CDR2 YENEEA. Here immunoSEQ multiplex PCR was the method, and the copy in TCRdb shows in-frame clones only, minus some. The data show approximately 71,000 clones, with roughly nine tenths seen just once and around 20% held by the top ten. This TCR was recovered from a man aged 60 to 69 with lung cancer. This rearrangement joins TRBV11-3 to TRBJ2-3; 9 nucleotides line up with TRBD2. The sample consisted of PBMCs. The CDR3 loop is CASSGGGATNTQYF. CDR3 DNA: TGTGCCAGCAGCGGCGGGGGGGCCACGAATACGCAGTATTTT.